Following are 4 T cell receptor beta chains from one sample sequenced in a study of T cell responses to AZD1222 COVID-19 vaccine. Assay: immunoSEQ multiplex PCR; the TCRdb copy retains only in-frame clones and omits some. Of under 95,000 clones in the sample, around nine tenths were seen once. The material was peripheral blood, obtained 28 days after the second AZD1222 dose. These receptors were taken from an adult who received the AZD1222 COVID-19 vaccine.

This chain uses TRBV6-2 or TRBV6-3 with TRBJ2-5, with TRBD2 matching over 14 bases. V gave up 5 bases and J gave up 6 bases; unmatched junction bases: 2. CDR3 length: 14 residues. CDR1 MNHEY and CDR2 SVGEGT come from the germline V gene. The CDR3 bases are TGTGCCAGCAGTAGACTAGCGGGGGGGCAGACCCAGTACTTC. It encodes CASSRLAGGQTQYF.

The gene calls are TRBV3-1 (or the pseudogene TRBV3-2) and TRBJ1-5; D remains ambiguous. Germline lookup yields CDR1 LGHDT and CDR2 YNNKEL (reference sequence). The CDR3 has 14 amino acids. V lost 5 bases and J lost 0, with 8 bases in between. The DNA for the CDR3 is TGTGCCAGCAGCGACTGGGGTAGCAATCAGCCCCAGCATTTT. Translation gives CASSDWGSNQPQHF.

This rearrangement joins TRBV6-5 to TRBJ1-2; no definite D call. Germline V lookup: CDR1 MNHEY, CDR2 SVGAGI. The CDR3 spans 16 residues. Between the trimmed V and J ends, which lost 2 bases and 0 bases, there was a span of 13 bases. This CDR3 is CASSYALGTTNYGYTF. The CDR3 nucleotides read TGTGCCAGCAGTTACGCCCTGGGTACGACTAACTATGGCTACACCTTC.

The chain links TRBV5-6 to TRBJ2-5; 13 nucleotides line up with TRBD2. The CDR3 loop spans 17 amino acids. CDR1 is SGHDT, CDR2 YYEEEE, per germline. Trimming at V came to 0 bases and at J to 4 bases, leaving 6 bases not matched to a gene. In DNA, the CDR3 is TGTGCCAGCAGCTTGGGGACTAGCGGGGGCCGGAGAGAGACCCAGTACTTC. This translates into CASSLGTSGGRRETQYF.